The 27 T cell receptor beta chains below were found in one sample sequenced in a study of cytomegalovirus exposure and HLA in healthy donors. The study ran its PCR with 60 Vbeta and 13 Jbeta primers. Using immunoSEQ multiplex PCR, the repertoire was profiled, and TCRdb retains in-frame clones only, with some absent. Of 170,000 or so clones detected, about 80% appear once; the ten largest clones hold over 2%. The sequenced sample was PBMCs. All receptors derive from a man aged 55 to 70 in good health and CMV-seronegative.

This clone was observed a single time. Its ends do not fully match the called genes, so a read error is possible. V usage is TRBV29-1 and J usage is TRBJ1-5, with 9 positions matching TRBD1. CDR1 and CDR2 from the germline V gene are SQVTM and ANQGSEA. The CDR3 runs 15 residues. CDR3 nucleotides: TGCAGCGTTGTTTGGACAGGGGCCCCCAGTCAGCCCCAGAATTTT. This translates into CSVVWTGAPSQPQNF.

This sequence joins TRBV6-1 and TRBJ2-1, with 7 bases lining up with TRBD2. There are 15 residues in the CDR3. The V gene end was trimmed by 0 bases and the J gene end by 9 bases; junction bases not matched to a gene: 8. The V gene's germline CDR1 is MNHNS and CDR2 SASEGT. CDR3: CASSEARQVAGEQFF. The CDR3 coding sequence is TGTGCCAGCAGTGAAGCAAGGCAGGTAGCGGGTGAGCAGTTCTTC.

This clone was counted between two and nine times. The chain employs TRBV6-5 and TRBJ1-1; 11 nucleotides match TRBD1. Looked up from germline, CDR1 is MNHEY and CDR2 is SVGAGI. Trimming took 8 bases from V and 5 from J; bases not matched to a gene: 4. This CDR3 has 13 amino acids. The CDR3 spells CASGQGARTEAFF. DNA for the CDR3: TGTGCCAGCGGACAGGGGGCGCGTACTGAAGCTTTCTTT.

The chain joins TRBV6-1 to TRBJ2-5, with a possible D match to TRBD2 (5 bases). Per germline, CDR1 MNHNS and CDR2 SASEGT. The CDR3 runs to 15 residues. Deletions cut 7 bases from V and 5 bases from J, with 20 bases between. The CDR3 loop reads CASTPLTSGSETQYF. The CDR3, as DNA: TGTGCCAGCACTCCCCTAACCTCGGGGTCGGAGACCCAGTACTTC.

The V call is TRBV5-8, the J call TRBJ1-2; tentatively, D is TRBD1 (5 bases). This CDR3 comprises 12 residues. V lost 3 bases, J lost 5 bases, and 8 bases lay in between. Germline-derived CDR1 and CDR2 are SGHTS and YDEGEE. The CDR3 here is CASSSRGYGYTF. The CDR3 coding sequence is TGTGCCAGCAGCTCAAGGGGTTATGGCTACACCTTC.

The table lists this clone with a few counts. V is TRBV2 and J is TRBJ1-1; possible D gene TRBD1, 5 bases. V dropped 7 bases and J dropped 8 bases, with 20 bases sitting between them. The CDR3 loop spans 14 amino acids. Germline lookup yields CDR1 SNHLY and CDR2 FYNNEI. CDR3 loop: CASMTEFYGGEAFF. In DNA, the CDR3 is TGTGCCAGCATGACAGAATTCTACGGGGGGGAAGCTTTCTTT.

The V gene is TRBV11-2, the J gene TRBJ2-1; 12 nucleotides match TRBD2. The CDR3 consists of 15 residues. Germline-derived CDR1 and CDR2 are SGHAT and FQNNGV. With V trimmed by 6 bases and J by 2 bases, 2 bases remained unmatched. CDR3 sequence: CASRLAGGTYNEQFF. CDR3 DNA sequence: TGTGCCAGCAGACTAGCGGGAGGAACCTACAATGAGCAGTTCTTC.

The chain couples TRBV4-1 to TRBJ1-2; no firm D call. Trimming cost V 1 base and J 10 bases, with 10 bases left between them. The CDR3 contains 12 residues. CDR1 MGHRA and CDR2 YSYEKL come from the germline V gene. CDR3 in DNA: TGCGCCAGCAGCCAAGGAAGAATAGTCTACACCTTC. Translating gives CASSQGRIVYTF.

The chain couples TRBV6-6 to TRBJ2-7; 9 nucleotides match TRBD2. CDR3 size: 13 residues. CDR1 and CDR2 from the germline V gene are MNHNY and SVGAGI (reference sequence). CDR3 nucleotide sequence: TGTGCAGCGGGCGGGAGGGCCTTAAACGAGCAGTACTTC. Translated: CAAGGRALNEQYF.

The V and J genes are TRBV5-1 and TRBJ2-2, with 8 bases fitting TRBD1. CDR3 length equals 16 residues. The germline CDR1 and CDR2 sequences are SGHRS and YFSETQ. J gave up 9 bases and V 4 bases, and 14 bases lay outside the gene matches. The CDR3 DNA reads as TGCGCCAGCAGCACAGGACAGGGCCCCCTTGACCGGGAGCTGTTTTTT. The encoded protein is CASSTGQGPLDRELFF.

CDR3 protein: CASRAGGHTQYF. CDR3 sequence (DNA): TGCGCCAGCAGGGCGGGGGGGCATACGCAGTATTTT. V is TRBV10-2 and J is TRBJ2-3; 9 bases are shared with TRBD2. The V gene end was trimmed by 6 bases and the J gene end by 7 bases; junction bases not matched to a gene: 2. Germline assignment: CDR1 WSHSY and CDR2 SAAADI. CDR3 length: 12 residues.

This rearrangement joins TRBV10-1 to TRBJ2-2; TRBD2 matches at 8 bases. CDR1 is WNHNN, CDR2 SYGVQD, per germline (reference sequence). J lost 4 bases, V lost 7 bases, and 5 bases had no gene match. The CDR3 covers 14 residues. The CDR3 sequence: CASIRGGVTGELFF. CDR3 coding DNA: TGCGCCAGCATTCGGGGGGGCGTCACCGGGGAGCTGTTTTTT.

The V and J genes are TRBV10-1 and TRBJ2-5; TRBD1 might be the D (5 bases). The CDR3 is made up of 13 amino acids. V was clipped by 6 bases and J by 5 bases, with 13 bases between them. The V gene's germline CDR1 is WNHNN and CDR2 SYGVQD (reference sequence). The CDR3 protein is CASRAGIAETQYF. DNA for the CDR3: TGCGCCAGCAGGGCAGGGATTGCGGAGACCCAGTACTTC.

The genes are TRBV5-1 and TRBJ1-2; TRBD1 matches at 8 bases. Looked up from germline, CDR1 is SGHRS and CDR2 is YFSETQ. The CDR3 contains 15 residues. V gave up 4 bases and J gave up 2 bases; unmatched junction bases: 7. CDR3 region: CASSAWTGRNYGYTF. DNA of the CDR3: TGCGCCAGCAGCGCTTGGACAGGGAGGAACTATGGCTACACCTTC.

CDR3 sequence (DNA): TGCGCCAGCAGCCAAGACGCGACAGGGACCTACAATGAGCAGTTCTTC. Protein product: CASSQDATGTYNEQFF. This chain joins TRBV4-1 and TRBJ2-1; 7 nucleotides agree with TRBD1. Germline values: CDR1 MGHRA, CDR2 YSYEKL. The CDR3 is 16 amino acids. Trimming at V came to 0 bases and at J to 2 bases, leaving 4 bases not matched to a gene.

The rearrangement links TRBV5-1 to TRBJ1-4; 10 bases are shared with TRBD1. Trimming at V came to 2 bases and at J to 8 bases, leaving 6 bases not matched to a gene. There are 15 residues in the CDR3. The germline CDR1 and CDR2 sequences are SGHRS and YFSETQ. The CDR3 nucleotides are TGCGCCAGCAGCTTTAGTGGGACAGGGGTAGAAAAACTGTTTTTT. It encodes CASSFSGTGVEKLFF. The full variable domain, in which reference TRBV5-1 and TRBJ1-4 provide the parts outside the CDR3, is KAGVTQTPRYLIKTRGQQVTLSCSPISGHRSVSWYQQTPGQGLQFLFEYFSETQRNKGNFPGRFSGRQFSNSRSEMNVSTLELGDSALYLCASSFSGTGVEKLFFGSGTQLSVL.

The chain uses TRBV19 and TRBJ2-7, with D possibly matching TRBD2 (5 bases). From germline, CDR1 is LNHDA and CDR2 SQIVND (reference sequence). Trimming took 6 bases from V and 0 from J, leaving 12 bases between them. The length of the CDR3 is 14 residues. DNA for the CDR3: TGTGCCAGTAGCAAGGACTCGAGCTCCTACGAGCAGTACTTC. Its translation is CASSKDSSSYEQYF.

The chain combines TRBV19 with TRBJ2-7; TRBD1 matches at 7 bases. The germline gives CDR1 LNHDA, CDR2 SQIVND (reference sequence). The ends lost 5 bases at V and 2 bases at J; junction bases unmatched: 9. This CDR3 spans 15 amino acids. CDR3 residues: CASSADRDPPYEQYF. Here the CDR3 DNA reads TGTGCCAGTAGTGCCGACAGGGATCCTCCCTACGAGCAGTACTTC.

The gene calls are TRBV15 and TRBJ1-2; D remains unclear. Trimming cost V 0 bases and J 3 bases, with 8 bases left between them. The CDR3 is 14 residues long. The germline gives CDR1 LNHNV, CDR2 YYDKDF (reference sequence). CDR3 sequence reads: CATSRDYIDYGYTF. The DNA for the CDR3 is TGTGCCACCAGCAGAGATTACATTGACTATGGCTACACCTTC.

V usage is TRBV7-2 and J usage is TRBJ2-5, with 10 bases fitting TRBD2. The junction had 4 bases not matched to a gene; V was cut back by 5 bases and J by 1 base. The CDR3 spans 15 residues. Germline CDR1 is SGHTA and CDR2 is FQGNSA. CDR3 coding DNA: TGTGCCAGCAGCCAAAAGCGGGAGGGCCAAGAGACCCAGTACTTC. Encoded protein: CASSQKREGQETQYF.

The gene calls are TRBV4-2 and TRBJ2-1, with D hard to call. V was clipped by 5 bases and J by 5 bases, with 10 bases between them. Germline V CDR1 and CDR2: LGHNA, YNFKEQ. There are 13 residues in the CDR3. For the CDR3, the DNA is TGTGCCAGCAGCGCGCGAGTGAACAATGAGCAGTTCTTC. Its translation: CASSARVNNEQFF.

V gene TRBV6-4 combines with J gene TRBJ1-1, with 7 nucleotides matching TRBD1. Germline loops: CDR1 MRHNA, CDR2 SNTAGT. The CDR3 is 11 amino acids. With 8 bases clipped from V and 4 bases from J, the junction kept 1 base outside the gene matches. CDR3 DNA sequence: TGTGCCAGCCGACAGGGCACTGAAGCTTTCTTT. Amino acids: CASRQGTEAFF.

This CDR3 reads CSVALSYGYTF. CDR3 DNA: TGCAGCGTGGCTTTATCCTATGGCTACACCTTC. The chain recombines TRBV29-1 with TRBJ1-2; no reliable D call. CDR3 size: 11 residues. Germline CDR1 reads SQVTM; CDR2 reads ANQGSEA. V lost 6 bases and J 4 bases, leaving 9 bases between the germline ends.

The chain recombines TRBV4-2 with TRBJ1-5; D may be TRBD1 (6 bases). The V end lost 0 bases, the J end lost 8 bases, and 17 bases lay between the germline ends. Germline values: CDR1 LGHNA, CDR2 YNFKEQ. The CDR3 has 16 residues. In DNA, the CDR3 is TGTGCCAGCAGCCAAGACCCCCCAGGACAGTATGAGCCCCAGCATTTT. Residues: CASSQDPPGQYEPQHF.

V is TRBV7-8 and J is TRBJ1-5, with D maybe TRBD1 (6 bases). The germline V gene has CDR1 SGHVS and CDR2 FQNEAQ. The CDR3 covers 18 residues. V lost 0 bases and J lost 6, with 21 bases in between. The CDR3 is CASSLAGGQGGFGQPQHF. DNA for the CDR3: TGTGCCAGCAGCTTAGCCGGGGGCCAGGGAGGGTTTGGTCAGCCCCAGCATTTT.

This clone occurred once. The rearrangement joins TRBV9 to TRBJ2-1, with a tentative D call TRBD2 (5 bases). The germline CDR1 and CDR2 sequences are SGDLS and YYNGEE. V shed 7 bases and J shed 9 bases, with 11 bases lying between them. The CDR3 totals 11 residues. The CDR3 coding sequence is TGTGCCAGCGAGGGAGTCGGTGAGCAGTTCTTC. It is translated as CASEGVGEQFF.

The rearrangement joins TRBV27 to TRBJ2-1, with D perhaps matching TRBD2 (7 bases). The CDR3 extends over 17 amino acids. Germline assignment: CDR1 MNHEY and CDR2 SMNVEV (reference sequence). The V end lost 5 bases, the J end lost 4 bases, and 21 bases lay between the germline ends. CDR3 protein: CASSNYPGGAWYNEQFF. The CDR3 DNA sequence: TGTGCCAGCAGTAACTACCCGGGGGGCGCGTGGTACAATGAGCAGTTCTTC.